This TCR beta chain was obtained from a study of T cell changes during pregnancy in multiple sclerosis. The CDR3 loop spans 15 amino acids. Germline values: CDR1 SGHRS, CDR2 YFSETQ. V was pared by 4 bases and J by 6 bases, with 9 bases of the junction left unmatched. Assay: immunoSEQ multiplex PCR; the TCRdb copy retains only in-frame clones and omits some. The sample has fewer than 85,000 clones; around 90% are singletons. The chain joins TRBV5-1 to TRBJ2-2; 7 nucleotides match TRBD2. This sequence originates from a female donor in good health, enrolled as a control in a pregnancy study. The sample was peripheral blood, taken in the first trimester of pregnancy. DNA of the CDR3: TGCGCCAGCAGCCCCGGGACTAACTTGGCCGGGGAGCTGTTTTTT. Amino acid sequence: CASSPGTNLAGELFF.